Following are 6 T cell receptor beta chains from one sample sequenced in a study of T cells after posttransplantation cyclophosphamide. TCRdb's table, derived via immunoSEQ multiplex PCR, lists solely in-frame clones and lacks some. The repertoire holds roughly 25,000 clones, with roughly 86% as singletons. Sequencing was carried out using PBMCs. Receptors originate from a woman aged 55-69 years with a blood cancer, CMV-positive, and with a related stem cell donor.

V and J are TRBV6-5 and TRBJ2-7; no firm D call. The CDR3 spans 13 residues. The V gene's germline CDR1 is MNHEY and CDR2 SVGAGI. The V and J ends lost 2 bases and 2 bases respectively, with 7 bases between them. CDR3 nucleotides: TGTGCCAGCAGTTACGCGCCAACCTACGAGCAGTACTTC. Translating gives CASSYAPTYEQYF.

This clone has only one observation. The chain combines TRBV30 with TRBJ2-1; D perhaps matches TRBD2 (6 bases). Deletions cut 2 bases from V and 6 bases from J, with 14 bases between. Germline lookup yields CDR1 GTSNPN and CDR2 SVGIG (reference sequence). This CDR3 is built from 14 residues. CDR3 nucleotides: TGTGCCTGGAGTATCGGGACTTGGGCCAATGAGCAGTTCTTC. Its protein is CAWSIGTWANEQFF.

The chain employs TRBV18 and TRBJ2-1; no reliable D call. V was pared by 5 bases and J by 0 bases, with 14 bases between. Germline CDR1 is KGHSH and CDR2 is LQKENI. The CDR3 covers 16 residues. The CDR3 sequence is CASSSRLAASYNEQFF. The DNA of the CDR3 is TGTGCCAGCTCATCCCGGCTGGCGGCCTCCTACAATGAGCAGTTCTTC. Combining the CDR3 with reference TRBV18 and TRBJ2-1 gives the whole variable domain NAGVMQNPRHLVRRRGQEARLRCSPMKGHSHVYWYRQLPEEGLKFMVYLQKENIIDESGMPKERFSAEFPKEGPSILRIQQVVRGDSAAYFCASSSRLAASYNEQFFGPGTRLTVL.

A single count supports this clone. This CDR3 is CASSVATGAGNTIYF. The CDR3 nucleotides are TGTGCCAGCAGCGTAGCTACAGGGGCTGGAAACACCATATATTTT. The V and J genes are TRBV9 and TRBJ1-3; TRBD1 matches at 7 bases. The CDR3 is made up of 15 amino acids. The V gene's germline CDR1 is SGDLS and CDR2 YYNGEE. The V and J ends lost 0 bases and 2 bases, in that order; junction bases with no gene match: 2.

J is TRBJ2-7 and V is TRBV21-1; TRBD2, as called in the table, went unchecked against the DNA. TRBV21-1 is designated a pseudogene. The CDR3 extends over 12 amino acids. CDR3 protein: CASSSRRHEQYF. CDR3 DNA: TGTGCCAGCAGCTCTAGACGGCACGAGCAGTACTTC.

This chain connects TRBV6-1 to TRBJ2-7, with a tentative D call TRBD2 (6 bases). The CDR3 is 14 residues long. Germline CDR1 MNHNS, CDR2 SASEGT. Trimming pared 5 bases from V and 3 bases from J, leaving 14 bases between. In DNA form, the CDR3 reads TGTGCCAGCAGTAGGGGAGGTTTTATCTACGAGCAGTACTTC. Protein product: CASSRGGFIYEQYF.